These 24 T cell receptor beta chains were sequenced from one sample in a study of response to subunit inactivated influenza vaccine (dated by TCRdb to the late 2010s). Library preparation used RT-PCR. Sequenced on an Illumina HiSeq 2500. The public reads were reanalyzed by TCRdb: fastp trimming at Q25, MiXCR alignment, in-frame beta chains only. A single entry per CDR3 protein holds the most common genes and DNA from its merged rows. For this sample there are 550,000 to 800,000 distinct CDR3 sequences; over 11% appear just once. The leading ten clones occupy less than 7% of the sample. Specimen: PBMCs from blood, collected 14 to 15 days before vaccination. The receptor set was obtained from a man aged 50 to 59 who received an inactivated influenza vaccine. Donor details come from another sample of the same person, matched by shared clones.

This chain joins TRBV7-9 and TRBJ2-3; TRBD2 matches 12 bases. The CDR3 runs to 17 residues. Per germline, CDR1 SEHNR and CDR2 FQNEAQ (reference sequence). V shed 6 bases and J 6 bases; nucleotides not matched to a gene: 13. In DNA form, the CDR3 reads TGTGCCAGCAGTTCCTGGACTAGCGGGGCGCTTCGGGATACGCAGTATTTT. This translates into CASSSWTSGALRDTQYF.

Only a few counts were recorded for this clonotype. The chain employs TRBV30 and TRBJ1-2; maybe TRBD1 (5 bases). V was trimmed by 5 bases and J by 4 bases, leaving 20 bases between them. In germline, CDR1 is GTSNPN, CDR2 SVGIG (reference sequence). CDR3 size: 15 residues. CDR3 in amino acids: CAWGGTNRHGYGYTF. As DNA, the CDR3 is TGTGCCTGGGGGGGAACCAACAGGCATGGCTATGGCTACACCTTC.

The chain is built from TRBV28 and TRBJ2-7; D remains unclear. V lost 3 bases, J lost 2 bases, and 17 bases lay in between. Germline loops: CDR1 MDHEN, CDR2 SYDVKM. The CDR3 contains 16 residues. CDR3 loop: CASSFPPSRPTYEQYF. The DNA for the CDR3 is TGTGCCAGCAGTTTCCCCCCCAGTCGACCTACCTACGAGCAGTACTTC.

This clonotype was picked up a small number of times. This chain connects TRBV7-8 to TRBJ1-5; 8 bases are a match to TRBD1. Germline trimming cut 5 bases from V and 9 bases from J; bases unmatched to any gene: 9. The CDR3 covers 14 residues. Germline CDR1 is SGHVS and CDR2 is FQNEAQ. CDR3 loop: CASSTRQGLRPQHF. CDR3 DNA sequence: TGTGCCAGCAGCACGAGACAGGGGCTGCGGCCCCAGCATTTT.

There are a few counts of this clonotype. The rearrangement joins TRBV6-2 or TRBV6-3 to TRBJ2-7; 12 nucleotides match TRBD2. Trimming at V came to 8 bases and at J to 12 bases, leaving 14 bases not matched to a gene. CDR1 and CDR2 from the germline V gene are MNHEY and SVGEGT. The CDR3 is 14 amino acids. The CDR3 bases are TGTGCCAGCCGTCAACTAGCGGGAGGACCACGATGGTACTTC. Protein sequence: CASRQLAGGPRWYF.

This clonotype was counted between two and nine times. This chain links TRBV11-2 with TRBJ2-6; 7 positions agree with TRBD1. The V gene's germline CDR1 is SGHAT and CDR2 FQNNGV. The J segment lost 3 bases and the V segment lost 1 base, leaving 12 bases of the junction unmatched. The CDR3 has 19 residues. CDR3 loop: CASSLVDGFWDSGANVLTF. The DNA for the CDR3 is TGTGCCAGCAGCTTAGTTGATGGGTTCTGGGACAGTGGGGCCAACGTCCTGACTTTC.

The CDR3 DNA follows: TGCAGCGTTGATCCGGGGAACTATGGCTACACCTTC. It specifies CSVDPGNYGYTF. The genes are TRBV29-1 and TRBJ1-2; D gene ambiguous. The CDR3 contains 12 residues. V was shortened by 3 bases and J by 2 bases, with 7 bases between the two germline ends. The V gene's germline CDR1 is SQVTM and CDR2 ANQGSEA.

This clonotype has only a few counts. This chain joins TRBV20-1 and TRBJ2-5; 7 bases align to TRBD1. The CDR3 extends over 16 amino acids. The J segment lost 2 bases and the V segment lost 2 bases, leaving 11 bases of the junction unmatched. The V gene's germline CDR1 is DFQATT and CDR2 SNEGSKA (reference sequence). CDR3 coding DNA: TGCAGTGCTAGATGGACCCGACAGGGAACGCAAGAGACCCAGTACTTC. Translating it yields CSARWTRQGTQETQYF.

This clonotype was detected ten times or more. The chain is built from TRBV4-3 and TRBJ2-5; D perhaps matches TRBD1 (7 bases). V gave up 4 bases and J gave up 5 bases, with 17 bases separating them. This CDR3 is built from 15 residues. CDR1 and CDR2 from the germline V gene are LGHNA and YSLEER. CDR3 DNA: TGCGCCAGCAGCCTAAACAGGGGAGGAGGGGAGACCCAGTACTTC. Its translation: CASSLNRGGGETQYF.

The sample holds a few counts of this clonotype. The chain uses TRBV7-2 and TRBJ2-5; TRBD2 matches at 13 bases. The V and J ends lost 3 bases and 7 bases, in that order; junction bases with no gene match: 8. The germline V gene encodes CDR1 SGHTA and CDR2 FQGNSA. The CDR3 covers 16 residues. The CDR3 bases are TGTGCCAGCAGCTTGACACTAGCGGGAGGGCCAGGGACCCAGTACTTC. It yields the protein CASSLTLAGGPGTQYF.

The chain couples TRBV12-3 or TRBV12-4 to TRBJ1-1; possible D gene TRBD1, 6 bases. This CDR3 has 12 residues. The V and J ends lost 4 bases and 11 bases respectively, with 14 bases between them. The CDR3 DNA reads TGTGCCAGCAGTTACGGACAGTCGATGGCTTTCTTT. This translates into CASSYGQSMAFF.

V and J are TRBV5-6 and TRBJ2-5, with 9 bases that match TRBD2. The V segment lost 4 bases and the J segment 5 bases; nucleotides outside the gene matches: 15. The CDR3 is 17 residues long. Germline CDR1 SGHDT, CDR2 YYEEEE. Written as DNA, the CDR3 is TGTGCCAGCAGCATGACGCGCGGGAGGGCCGTGGAGGAGACCCAGTACTTC. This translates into CASSMTRGRAVEETQYF. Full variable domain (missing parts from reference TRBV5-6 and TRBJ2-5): DAGVTQSPTHLIKTRGQQVTLRCSPKSGHDTVSWYQQALGQGPQFIFQYYEEEERQRGNFPDRFSGHQFPNYSSELNVNALLLGDSALYLCASSMTRGRAVEETQYFGPGTRLLVL.

The CDR3 nucleotides read TGTGCCAGCAGTCAGACAGGGGCCCCTTTTCCTGAAGCTTTCTTT. Protein product: CASSQTGAPFPEAFF. The V gene is TRBV28, the J gene TRBJ1-1; 8 bases are shared with TRBD1. V gave up 5 bases and J gave up 6 bases; unmatched junction bases: 11. The CDR3 loop spans 15 amino acids. The germline V gene encodes CDR1 MDHEN and CDR2 SYDVKM.

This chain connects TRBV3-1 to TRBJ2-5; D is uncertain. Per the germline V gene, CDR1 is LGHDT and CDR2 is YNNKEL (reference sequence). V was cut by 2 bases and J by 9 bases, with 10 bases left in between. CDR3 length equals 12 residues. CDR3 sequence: CASSQINEAQYF. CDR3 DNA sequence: TGTGCCAGCAGCCAAATAAATGAAGCCCAGTACTTC.

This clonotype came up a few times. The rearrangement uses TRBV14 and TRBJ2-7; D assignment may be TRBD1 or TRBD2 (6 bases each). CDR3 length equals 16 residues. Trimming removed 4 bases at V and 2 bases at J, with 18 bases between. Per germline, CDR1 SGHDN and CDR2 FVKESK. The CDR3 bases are TGTGCCAGCAGCCGACAGGCGGGACGTCCTGCCTACGAGCAGTACTTC. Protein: CASSRQAGRPAYEQYF. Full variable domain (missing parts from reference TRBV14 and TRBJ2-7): EAGVTQFPSHSVIEKGQTVTLRCDPISGHDNLYWYRRVMGKEIKFLLHFVKESKQDESGMPNNRFLAERTGGTYSTLKVQPAELEDSGVYFCASSRQAGRPAYEQYFGPGTRLTVT.

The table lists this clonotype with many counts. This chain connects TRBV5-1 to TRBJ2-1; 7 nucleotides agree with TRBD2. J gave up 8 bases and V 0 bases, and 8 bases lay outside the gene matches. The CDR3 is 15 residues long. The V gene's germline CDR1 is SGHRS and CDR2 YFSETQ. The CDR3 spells CASSLGASGGYEQFF. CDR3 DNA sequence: TGCGCCAGCAGCTTGGGGGCTAGCGGTGGTTATGAGCAGTTCTTC.

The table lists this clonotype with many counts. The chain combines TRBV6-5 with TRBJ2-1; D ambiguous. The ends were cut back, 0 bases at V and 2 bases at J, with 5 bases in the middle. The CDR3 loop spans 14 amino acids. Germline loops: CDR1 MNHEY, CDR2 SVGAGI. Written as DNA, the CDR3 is TGTGCCAGCAGTTACTCCTCAACCTACAATGAGCAGTTCTTC. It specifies CASSYSSTYNEQFF.

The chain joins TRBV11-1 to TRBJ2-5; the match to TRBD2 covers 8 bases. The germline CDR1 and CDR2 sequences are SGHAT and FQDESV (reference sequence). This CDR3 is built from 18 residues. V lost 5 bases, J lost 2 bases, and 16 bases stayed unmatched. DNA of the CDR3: TGTGCCAGCAGCCCCGCCGGGAGGGGGATTAGGCAACAAGAGACCCAGTACTTC. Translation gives CASSPAGRGIRQQETQYF.

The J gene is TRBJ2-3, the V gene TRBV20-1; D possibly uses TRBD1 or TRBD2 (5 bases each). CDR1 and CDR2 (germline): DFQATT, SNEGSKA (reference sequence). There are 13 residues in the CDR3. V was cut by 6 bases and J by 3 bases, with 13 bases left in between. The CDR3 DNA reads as TGCAGTGCGCCGCGCGAGGGGACAGATACGCAGTATTTT. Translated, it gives CSAPREGTDTQYF.

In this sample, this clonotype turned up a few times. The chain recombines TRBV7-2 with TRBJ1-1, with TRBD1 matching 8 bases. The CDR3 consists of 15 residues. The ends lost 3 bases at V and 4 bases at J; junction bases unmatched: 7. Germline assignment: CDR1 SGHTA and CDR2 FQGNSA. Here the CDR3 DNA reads TGTGCCAGCAGCTTTGGACAGGGCCGAGGCACTGAAGCTTTCTTT. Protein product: CASSFGQGRGTEAFF.

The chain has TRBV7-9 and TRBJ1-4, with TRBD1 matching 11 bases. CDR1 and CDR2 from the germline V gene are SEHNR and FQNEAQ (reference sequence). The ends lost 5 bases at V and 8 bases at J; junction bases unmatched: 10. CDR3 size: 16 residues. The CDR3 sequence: CASSKSPGQGDEKLFF. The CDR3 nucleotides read TGTGCCAGCAGCAAATCGCCGGGACAGGGGGACGAAAAACTGTTTTTT.

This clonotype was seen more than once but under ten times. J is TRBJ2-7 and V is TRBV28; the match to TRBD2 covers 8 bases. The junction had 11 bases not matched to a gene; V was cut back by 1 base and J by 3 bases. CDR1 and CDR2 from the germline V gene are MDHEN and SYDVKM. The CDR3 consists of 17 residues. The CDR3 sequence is CASSLLYEREGHYEQYF. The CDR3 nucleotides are TGTGCCAGCAGTTTATTGTACGAACGGGAGGGCCACTACGAGCAGTACTTC.

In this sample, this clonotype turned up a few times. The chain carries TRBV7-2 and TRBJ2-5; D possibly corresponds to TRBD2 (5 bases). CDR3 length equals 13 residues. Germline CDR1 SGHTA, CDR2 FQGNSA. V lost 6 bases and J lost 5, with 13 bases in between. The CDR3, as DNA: TGTGCCAGCAGAACACCACCGGGGGAGACCCAGTACTTC. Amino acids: CASRTPPGETQYF. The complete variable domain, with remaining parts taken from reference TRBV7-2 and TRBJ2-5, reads GAGVSQSPSNKVTEKGKDVELRCDPISGHTALYWYRQSLGQGLEFLIYFQGNSAPDKSGLPSDRFSAERTGGSVSTLTIQRTQQEDSAVYLCASRTPPGETQYFGPGTRLLVL.

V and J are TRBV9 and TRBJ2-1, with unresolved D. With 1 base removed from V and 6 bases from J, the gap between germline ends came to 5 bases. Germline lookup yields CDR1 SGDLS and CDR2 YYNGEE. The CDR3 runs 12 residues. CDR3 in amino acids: CASSVNRNEQFF. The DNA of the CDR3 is TGTGCCAGCAGCGTAAACCGCAATGAGCAGTTCTTC.